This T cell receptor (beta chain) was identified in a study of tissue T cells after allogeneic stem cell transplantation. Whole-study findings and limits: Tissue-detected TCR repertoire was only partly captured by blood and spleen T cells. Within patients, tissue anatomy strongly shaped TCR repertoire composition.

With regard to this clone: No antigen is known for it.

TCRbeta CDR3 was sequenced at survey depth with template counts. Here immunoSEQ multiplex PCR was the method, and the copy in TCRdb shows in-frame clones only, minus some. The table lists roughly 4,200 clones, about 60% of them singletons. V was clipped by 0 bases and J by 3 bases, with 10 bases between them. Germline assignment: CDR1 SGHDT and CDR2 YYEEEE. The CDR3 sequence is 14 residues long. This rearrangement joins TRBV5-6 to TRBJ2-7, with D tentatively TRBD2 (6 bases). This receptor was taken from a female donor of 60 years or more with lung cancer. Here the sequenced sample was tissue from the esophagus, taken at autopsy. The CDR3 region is CASSLVQDYYEQYF. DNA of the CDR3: TGTGCCAGCAGCTTGGTTCAGGACTACTACGAGCAGTACTTC.